This TCR beta chain was recorded in a study of shared clonotypes between healthy human individuals. About the research overall: Per donor, three plates held CD4 naive cells, three held CD4 memory, two held CD8 naive and one held CD8 memory.

Clones were read by immunoSEQ multiplex PCR, and TCRdb kept only the in-frame ones, dropping some. The sample shows some 2,400,000 clones, about 94% of them seen only once. Sequenced material: naive CD4+ T cells sorted from blood. Subset indicated: CD45RA+ positively selected. The source is a man between 18 and 29 years old in good health.

As DNA, the CDR3 is TGCGCCAGCAGCTACCAAGACAGCCCACAAAACACTGAAGCTTTCTTT. The encoded protein is CASSYQDSPQNTEAFF. J is TRBJ1-1 and V is TRBV5-1; a weak D match, TRBD1 (5 bases). The germline V and J ends were trimmed by 3 bases and 2 bases, with 17 bases remaining between them. Germline V gene data show CDR1 as SGHRS and CDR2 as YFSETQ. This CDR3 spans 16 amino acids.